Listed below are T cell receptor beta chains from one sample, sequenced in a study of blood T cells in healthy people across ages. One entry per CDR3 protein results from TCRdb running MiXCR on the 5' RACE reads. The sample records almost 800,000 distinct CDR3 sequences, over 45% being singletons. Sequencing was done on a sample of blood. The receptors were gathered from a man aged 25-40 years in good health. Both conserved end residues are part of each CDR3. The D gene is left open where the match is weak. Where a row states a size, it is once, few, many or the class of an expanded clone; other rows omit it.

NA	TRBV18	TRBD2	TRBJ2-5	CASSRDSGSYEQYF	TGTGCCAGCTCACGGGATAGCGGGAGTTATGAGCAGTACTTC
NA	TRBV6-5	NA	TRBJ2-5	CASRLRDAMQETQYF	TGTGCCAGCAGGCTCCGGGACGCCATGCAAGAGACCCAGTACTTC
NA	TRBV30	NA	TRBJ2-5	CAWGITSAQETRYF	TGTGCCTGGGGGATAACTAGTGCACAAGAGACCCGGTACTTC
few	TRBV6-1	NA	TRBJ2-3	CATRHLLGDTQYF	TGTGCCACGCGACATCTCCTTGGAGATACGCAGTATTTT
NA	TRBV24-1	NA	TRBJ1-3	CATSDSTSGNTIYF	TGTGCCACCAGCGACTCCACCTCTGGAAACACCATATATTTT
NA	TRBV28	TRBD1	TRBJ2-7	CASRTLGTGGFYEQYF	TGTGCCAGCAGAACCCTAGGGACAGGGGGCTTCTACGAGCAGTACTTC
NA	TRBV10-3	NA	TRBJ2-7	CAISDLGLDTYEQYF	TGTGCCATCAGTGATCTGGGACTGGATACCTACGAGCAGTACTTC
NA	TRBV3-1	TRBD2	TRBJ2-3	CASSGRPFFLAGATLTDTQYF	TGTGCCAGCAGCGGACGTCCCTTCTTCCTAGCGGGAGCGACCTTAACAGATACGCAGTATTTT
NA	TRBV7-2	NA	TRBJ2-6	CASSRNPGSGANVLTF	TGTGCCAGCAGCCGTAACCCAGGCTCTGGGGCCAACGTCCTGACTTTC
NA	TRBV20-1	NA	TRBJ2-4	CSARGWKAKNIQYF	TGCAGTGCTAGAGGGTGGAAAGCCAAAAACATTCAGTACTTC
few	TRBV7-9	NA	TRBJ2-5	CASSPSGLRTQETQYF	TGTGCCAGCAGCCCCAGCGGGCTTCGAACCCAAGAGACCCAGTACTTC
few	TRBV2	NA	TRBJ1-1	CASSLGGLNTEAFF	TGTGCCAGCAGTCTGGGAGGGTTGAACACTGAAGCTTTCTTT
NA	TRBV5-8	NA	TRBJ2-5	CASSSDYNQETQYF	TGTGCCAGCAGCTCGGACTACAACCAAGAGACCCAGTACTTC
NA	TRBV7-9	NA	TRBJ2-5	CASSLLSWGQLETQYF	TGTGCCAGCAGCTTATTATCATGGGGACAATTAGAGACCCAGTACTTC